Presented here are 15 T cell receptor beta chains from one specimen sequenced in a study of response to subunit inactivated influenza vaccine. MiXCR, applied by TCRdb to the RT-PCR reads, yields one record per CDR3 protein. The sample has about 520,000 distinct CDR3 sequences, less than 7.5% seen once. The sequencing used PBMCs from blood, collected 23 months after vaccination. The receptors originated from a man aged 45 to 75 who received an inactivated influenza vaccine.

V usage is TRBV29-1 and J usage is TRBJ2-1; 11 bases map to TRBD2. Germline values: CDR1 SQVTM, CDR2 ANQGSEA. V lost 7 bases to trimming and J lost 0 bases; unmatched junction nucleotides: 14. The CDR3 has 18 residues. The CDR3 here is CSAKTGTSGSSSYNEQFF. In DNA, the CDR3 is TGCAGCGCAAAAACCGGGACTAGCGGTTCGAGCTCCTACAATGAGCAGTTCTTC.

The V gene is TRBV14, the J gene TRBJ2-5; D may be TRBD2 (6 bases). This CDR3 has 14 amino acids. The germline V gene encodes CDR1 SGHDN and CDR2 FVKESK. Trimming pared 2 bases from V and 6 bases from J, leaving 13 bases between. CDR3 DNA sequence: TGTGCCAGCAGCCAAACGGGACTTTCGAAGACCCAGTACTTC. The encoded protein is CASSQTGLSKTQYF.

This clonotype has at least ten counts. The V gene is TRBV29-1, the J gene TRBJ2-5, with 9 nucleotides matching TRBD2. CDR1 is SQVTM, CDR2 ANQGSEA, per germline. V lost 4 bases, J lost 5 bases, and 8 bases stayed unmatched. The CDR3 is 14 residues long. CDR3 in DNA: TGCAGCGTTGGAGGGCTAGCGGGAATTGAGACCCAGTACTTC. It specifies CSVGGLAGIETQYF. Looking up the rest from reference TRBV29-1 and TRBJ2-5 gives the full variable domain: SAVISQKPSRDICQRGTSLTIQCQVDSQVTMMFWYRQQPGQSLTLIATANQGSEATYESGFVIDKFPISRPNLTFSTLTVSNMSPEDSSIYLCSVGGLAGIETQYFGPGTRLLVL.

This clonotype came up a few times. V gene TRBV24-1 combines with J gene TRBJ2-3, with a weak D call TRBD1 (6 bases). Per the germline V gene, CDR1 is KGHDR and CDR2 is SFDVKD. Trimming cost V 2 bases and J 7 bases, with 12 bases left between them. This CDR3 spans 14 amino acids. CDR3 DNA: TGTGCCACCAGTGATTCGGCCAGGGGAAATACGCAGTATTTT. It is translated as CATSDSARGNTQYF.

This chain uses TRBV12-3 or TRBV12-4 with TRBJ2-1; possibly TRBD1 or TRBD2 for D (6 bases each). The CDR3 is made up of 13 amino acids. The V and J ends lost 10 bases and 15 bases respectively, with 25 bases between them. For the CDR3, the DNA is TGTGCCAACAGGGCGGGATTAACACCCTCGCCGTTCTTC. The encoded protein is CANRAGLTPSPFF.

The chain has TRBV5-4 and TRBJ2-1; D is ambiguous. V lost 4 bases, J lost 3 bases, and 8 bases lay in between. The CDR3 is made up of 13 amino acids. CDR1 SGHNT and CDR2 YYREEE come from the germline V gene (reference sequence). CDR3 sequence reads: CASSEEYYNEQFF. The DNA of the CDR3 is TGTGCCAGCAGCGAAGAATACTACAATGAGCAGTTCTTC. The full variable domain, with the rest looked up from reference TRBV5-4 and TRBJ2-1, is ETGVTQSPTHLIKTRGQQVTLRCSSQSGHNTVSWYQQALGQGPQFIFQYYREEENGRGNFPPRFSGLQFPNYSSELNVNALELDDSALYLCASSEEYYNEQFFGPGTRLTVL.

This clonotype has more than one count but fewer than ten. The chain links TRBV2 to TRBJ2-7; D may be TRBD1 (6 bases). The CDR3 contains 14 residues. Looked up from germline, CDR1 is SNHLY and CDR2 is FYNNEI. V lost 6 bases to trimming and J lost 6 bases, with 18 bases between them. CDR3 sequence reads: CASRTDPKGGEQYF. For the CDR3, the DNA is TGTGCCAGCAGGACGGATCCCAAAGGGGGCGAGCAGTACTTC.

Only a few counts were recorded for this clonotype. This chain joins TRBV7-2 and TRBJ2-6; D may correspond to TRBD1 or TRBD2 (5 bases each). Trimming took 5 bases from V and 8 from J, leaving 10 bases between them. The CDR3 is 13 amino acids. Germline values: CDR1 SGHTA, CDR2 FQGNSA. CDR3 sequence: CASSGGMSNVLTF. The CDR3 coding sequence is TGTGCCAGCAGCGGGGGAATGTCCAACGTCCTGACTTTC.

In its sample, this clonotype was seen a few times. The CDR3 here is CASSPGVVGQTQYF. In DNA form, the CDR3 reads TGTGCCAGCAGTCCTGGTGTAGTGGGGCAGACCCAGTACTTC. The chain uses TRBV12-3 or TRBV12-4 and TRBJ2-5, with a weak D call TRBD1 (5 bases). The V end lost 5 bases, the J end lost 6 bases, and 16 bases lay between the germline ends. The CDR3 totals 14 residues.

V and J are TRBV12-3 or TRBV12-4 and TRBJ2-1, with a tentative D call TRBD2 (6 bases). V lost 6 bases to trimming and J lost 3 bases, with 15 bases between them. The CDR3 length is 15 residues. CDR3 in amino acids: CASSPPGRIYNEQFF. The CDR3, as DNA: TGTGCCAGCAGCCCCCCCGGGAGAATCTACAATGAGCAGTTCTTC.

This clonotype was detected many times. The rearrangement links TRBV20-1 to TRBJ2-7; D call uncertain. V dropped 7 bases and J dropped 2 bases, with 33 bases sitting between them. The CDR3 has 19 amino acids. Germline values: CDR1 DFQATT, CDR2 SNEGSKA (reference sequence). DNA for the CDR3: TGCAGTGGTTTAACCGAAGCGACTCACGCACCGTTAATAACCTACGAGCAGTACTTC. It codes for CSGLTEATHAPLITYEQYF.

This clonotype was observed at least ten times. The CDR3 region is CSALASAEQYF. The CDR3 DNA follows: TGCAGCGCTCTAGCGTCGGCCGAGCAGTACTTC. The gene calls are TRBV29-1 and TRBJ2-7; possible D gene TRBD2, 6 bases. Trimming pared 7 bases from V and 6 bases from J, leaving 13 bases between. Germline lookup yields CDR1 SQVTM and CDR2 ANQGSEA. This CDR3 spans 11 amino acids.

The rearrangement uses TRBV4-2 and TRBJ2-3; unclear D gene. Germline V gene data show CDR1 as LGHNA and CDR2 as YNFKEQ. Trimming shortened V by 1 base and J by 0 bases, and 17 bases separated the two germline ends. The CDR3 has 18 residues. The CDR3 DNA is TGTGCCAGCAGCCAAGTGGAGACCCTAATTTCTAGCACAGATACGCAGTATTTT. It yields the protein CASSQVETLISSTDTQYF.

The chain couples TRBV3-1 to TRBJ1-2; D possibly corresponds to TRBD1 (5 bases). CDR1 LGHDT and CDR2 YNNKEL come from the germline V gene (reference sequence). The V end was cut by 2 bases, the J end by 4 bases, with 11 bases between. This CDR3 is built from 14 residues. The CDR3 DNA sequence: TGTGCCAGCAGCCAATCATGGGGGACCTATGGCTACACCTTC. Amino acid sequence: CASSQSWGTYGYTF.

V and J are TRBV7-6 and TRBJ2-1, with TRBD1 matching 9 bases. This CDR3 comprises 15 residues. The junction had 7 bases not matched to a gene; V was cut back by 2 bases and J by 8 bases. Germline V CDR1 and CDR2: SGHVS, FNYEAQ. In DNA, the CDR3 is TGTGCCAGCAGCTTATGGGGGACAGGGATCGATGAGCAGTTCTTC. It encodes CASSLWGTGIDEQFF.